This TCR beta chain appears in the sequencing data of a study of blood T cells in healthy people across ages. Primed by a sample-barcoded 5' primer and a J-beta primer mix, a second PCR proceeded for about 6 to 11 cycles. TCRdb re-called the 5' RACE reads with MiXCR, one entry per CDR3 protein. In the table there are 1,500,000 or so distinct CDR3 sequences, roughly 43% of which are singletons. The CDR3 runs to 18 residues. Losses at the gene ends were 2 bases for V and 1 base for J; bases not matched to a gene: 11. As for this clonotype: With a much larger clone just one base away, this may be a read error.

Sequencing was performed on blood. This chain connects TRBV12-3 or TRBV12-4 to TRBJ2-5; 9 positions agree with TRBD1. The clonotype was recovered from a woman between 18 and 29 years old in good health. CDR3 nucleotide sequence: TGTGCCAGCAGTTTAAGCGGCCGTAGGACAGGGGCCCAAGAGACCCAGTACTTC. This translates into CASSLSGRRTGAQETQYF.